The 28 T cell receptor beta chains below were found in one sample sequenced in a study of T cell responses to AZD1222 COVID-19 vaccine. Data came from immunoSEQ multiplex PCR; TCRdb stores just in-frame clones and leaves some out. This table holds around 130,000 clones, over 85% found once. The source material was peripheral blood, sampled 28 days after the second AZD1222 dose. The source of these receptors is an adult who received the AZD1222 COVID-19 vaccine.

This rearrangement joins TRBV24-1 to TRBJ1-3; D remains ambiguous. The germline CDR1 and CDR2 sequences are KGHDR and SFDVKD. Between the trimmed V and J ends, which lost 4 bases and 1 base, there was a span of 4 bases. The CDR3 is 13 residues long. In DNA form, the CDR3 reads TGTGCCACCAGTGACAGTTCTGGAAACACCATATATTTT. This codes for CATSDSSGNTIYF.

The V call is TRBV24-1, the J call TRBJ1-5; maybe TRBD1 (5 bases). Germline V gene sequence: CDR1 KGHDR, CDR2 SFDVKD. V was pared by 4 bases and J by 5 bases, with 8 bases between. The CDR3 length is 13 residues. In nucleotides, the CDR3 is TGTGCCACCAGTGAACAGGAATATCAGCCCCAGCATTTT. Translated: CATSEQEYQPQHF.

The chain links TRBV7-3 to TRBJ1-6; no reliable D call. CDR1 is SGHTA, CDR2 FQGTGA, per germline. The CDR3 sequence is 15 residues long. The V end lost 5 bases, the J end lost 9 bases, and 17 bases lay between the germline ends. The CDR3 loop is CASSQVNRHVSPLHF. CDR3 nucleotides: TGTGCCAGCAGCCAAGTAAATCGACATGTTTCACCCCTCCACTTT.

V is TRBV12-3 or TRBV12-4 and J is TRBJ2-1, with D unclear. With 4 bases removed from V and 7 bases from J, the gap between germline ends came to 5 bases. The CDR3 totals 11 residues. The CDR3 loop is CASSSENEQFF. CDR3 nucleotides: TGTGCCAGCAGTTCAGAGAATGAGCAGTTCTTC.

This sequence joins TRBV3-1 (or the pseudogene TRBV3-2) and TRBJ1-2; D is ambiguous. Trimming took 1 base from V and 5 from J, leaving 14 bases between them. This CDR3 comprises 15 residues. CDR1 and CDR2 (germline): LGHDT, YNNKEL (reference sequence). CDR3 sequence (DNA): TGTGCCAGCAGCCAAGGGGGTAAACGGGGATATGGCTACACCTTC. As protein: CASSQGGKRGYGYTF.

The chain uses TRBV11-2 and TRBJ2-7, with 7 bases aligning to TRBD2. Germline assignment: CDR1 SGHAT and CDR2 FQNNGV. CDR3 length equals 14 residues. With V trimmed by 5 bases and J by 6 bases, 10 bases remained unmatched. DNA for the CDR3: TGTGCCAGCAGCCCCCAGGGAGGGTGGAGCGAGCAGTACTTC. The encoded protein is CASSPQGGWSEQYF.

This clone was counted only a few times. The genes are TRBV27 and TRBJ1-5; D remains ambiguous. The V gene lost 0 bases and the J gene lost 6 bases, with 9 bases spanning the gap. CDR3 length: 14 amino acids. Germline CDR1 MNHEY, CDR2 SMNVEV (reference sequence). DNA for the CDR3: TGTGCCAGCAGTTTATCGGGCAGGCTTCAGCCCCAGCATTTT. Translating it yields CASSLSGRLQPQHF.

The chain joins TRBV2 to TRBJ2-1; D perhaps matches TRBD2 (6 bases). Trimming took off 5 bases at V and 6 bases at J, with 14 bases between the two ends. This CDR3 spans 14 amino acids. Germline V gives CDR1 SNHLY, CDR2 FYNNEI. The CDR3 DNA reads TGTGCCAGCAGTTGGGACTCCGGCATCAATGAGCAGTTCTTC. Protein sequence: CASSWDSGINEQFF.

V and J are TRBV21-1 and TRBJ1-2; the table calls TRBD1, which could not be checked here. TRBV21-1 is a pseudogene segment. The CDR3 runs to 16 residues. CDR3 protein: CASSKRGLQGNYGYTF. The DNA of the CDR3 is TGTGCCAGCAGCAAAAGGGGCCTACAGGGTAACTATGGCTACACCTTC.

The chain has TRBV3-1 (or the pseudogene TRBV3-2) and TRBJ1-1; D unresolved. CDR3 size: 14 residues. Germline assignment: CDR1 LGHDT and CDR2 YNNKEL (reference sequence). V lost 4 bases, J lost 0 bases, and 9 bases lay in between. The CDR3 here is CASSRSGLNTEAFF. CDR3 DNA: TGTGCCAGCAGCCGGTCTGGGTTGAACACTGAAGCTTTCTTT.

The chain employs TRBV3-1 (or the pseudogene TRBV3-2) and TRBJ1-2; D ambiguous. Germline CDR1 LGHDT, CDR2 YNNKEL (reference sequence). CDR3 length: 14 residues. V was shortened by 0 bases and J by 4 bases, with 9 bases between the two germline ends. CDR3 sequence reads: CASSQEARVYGYTF. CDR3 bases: TGTGCCAGCAGCCAAGAGGCGAGGGTCTATGGCTACACCTTC.

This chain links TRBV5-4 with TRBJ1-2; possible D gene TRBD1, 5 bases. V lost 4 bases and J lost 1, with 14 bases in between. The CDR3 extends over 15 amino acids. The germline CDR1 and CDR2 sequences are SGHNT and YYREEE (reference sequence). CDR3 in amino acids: CASSPDERGNYGYTF. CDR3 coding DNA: TGTGCCAGCAGCCCAGACGAAAGGGGTAACTATGGCTACACCTTC.

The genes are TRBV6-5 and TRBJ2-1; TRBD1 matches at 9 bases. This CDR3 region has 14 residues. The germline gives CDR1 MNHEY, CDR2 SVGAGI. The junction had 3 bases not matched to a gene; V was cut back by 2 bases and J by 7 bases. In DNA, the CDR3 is TGTGCCAGCAGTTACGGGACAGGGTGGAATGAGCAGTTCTTC. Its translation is CASSYGTGWNEQFF.

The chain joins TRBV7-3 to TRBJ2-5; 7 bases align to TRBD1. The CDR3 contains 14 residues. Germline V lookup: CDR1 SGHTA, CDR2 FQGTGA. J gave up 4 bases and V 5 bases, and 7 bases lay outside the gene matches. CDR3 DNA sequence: TGTGCCAGCAGCGCGACAGGGCTCGGAGAGACCCAGTACTTC. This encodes CASSATGLGETQYF.

The CDR3 region has the DNA TGTGCCACCAGAACCAACACGATCCCGAATCAGCCCCAGCATTTT. Translation gives CATRTNTIPNQPQHF. The chain couples TRBV15 to TRBJ1-5; D gene unclear. Trimming took off 6 bases at V and 4 bases at J, with 16 bases between the two ends. This CDR3 contains 15 residues. Germline CDR1 and CDR2: LNHNV and YYDKDF (reference sequence).

CDR3 protein: CASSQGYGQGARGYTF. For the CDR3, the DNA is TGCGCCAGCAGCCAAGGATATGGACAGGGGGCCCGAGGCTACACCTTC. The chain employs TRBV4-3 and TRBJ1-2; TRBD1 aligns across 11 bases. V dropped 1 base and J dropped 8; count of bases not matched to a gene: 9. This CDR3 has 16 residues. Per germline, CDR1 LGHNA and CDR2 YSLEER.

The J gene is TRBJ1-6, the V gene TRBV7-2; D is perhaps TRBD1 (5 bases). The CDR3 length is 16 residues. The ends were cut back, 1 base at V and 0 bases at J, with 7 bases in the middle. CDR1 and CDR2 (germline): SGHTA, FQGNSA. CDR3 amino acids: CASSLEGSSYNSPLHF. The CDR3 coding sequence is TGTGCCAGCAGCTTAGAGGGGAGCTCCTATAATTCACCCCTCCACTTT.

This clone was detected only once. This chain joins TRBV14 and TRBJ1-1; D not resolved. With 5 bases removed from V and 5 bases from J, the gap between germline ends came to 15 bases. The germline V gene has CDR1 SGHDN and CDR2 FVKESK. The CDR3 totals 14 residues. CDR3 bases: TGTGCCAGCAGCAGCCGACAAAATTGGACTGAAGCTTTCTTT. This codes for CASSSRQNWTEAFF.

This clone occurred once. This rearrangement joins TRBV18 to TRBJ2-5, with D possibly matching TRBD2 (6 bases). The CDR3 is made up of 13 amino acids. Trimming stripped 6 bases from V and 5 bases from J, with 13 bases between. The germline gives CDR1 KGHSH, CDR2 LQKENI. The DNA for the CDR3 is TGTGCCAGCTCCCCCTGGAGCGGGGAGACCCAGTACTTC. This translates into CASSPWSGETQYF.

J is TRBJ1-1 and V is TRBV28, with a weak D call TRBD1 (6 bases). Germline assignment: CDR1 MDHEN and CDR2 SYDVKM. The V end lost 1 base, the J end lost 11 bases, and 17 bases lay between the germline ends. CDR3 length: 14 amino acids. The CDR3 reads CASSLFVISGDAFF. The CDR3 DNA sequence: TGTGCCAGCAGTTTATTCGTAATCTCAGGGGACGCTTTCTTT.

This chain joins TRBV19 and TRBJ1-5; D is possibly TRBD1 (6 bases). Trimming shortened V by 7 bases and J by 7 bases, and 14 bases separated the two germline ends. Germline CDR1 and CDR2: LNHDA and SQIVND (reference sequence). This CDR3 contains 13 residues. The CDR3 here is CASTIRGHQPQHF. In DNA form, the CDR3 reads TGTGCCAGTACCATTAGGGGACACCAGCCCCAGCATTTT.

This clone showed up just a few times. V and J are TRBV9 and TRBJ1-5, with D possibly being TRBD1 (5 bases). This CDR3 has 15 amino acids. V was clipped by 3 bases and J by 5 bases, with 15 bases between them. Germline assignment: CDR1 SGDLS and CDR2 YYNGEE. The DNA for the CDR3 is TGTGCCAGCAGCGCGGGACTTCGTACCGATCAGCCCCAGCATTTT. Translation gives CASSAGLRTDQPQHF.

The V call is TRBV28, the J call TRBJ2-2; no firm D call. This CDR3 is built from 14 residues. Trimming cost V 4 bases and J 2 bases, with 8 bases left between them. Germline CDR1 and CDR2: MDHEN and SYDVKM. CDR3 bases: TGTGCCAGCAGTTCGTCCGGAAACACCGGGGAGCTGTTTTTT. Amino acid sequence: CASSSSGNTGELFF.

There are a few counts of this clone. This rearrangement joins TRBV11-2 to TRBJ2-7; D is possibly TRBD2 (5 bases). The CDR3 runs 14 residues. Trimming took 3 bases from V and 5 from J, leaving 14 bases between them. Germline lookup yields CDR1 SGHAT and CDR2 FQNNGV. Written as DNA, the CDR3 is TGTGCCAGCAGCTTGGCTTTCGGGGTTGACGAGCAGTACTTC. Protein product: CASSLAFGVDEQYF.

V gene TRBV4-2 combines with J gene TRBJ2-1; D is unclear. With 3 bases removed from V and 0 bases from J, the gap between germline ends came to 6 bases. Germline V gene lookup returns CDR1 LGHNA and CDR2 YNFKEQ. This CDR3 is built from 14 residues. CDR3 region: CASSQASSYNEQFF. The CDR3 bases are TGTGCCAGCAGCCAGGCTAGCTCCTACAATGAGCAGTTCTTC.

CDR3 region: CASSVGQLNTEAFF. CDR3 nucleotides: TGTGCCAGTAGTGTCGGTCAGCTGAACACTGAAGCTTTCTTT. The chain joins TRBV19 to TRBJ1-1; D uncertain. Trimming stripped 5 bases from V and 0 bases from J, with 10 bases between. This CDR3 spans 14 amino acids. The germline CDR1 and CDR2 sequences are LNHDA and SQIVND (reference sequence).

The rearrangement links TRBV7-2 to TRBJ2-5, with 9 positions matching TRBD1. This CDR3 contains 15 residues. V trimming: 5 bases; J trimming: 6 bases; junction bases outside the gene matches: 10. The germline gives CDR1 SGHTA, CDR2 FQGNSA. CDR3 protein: CASSTGTGQEQTQYF. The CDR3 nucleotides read TGTGCCAGCAGCACCGGGACAGGGCAAGAACAGACCCAGTACTTC.

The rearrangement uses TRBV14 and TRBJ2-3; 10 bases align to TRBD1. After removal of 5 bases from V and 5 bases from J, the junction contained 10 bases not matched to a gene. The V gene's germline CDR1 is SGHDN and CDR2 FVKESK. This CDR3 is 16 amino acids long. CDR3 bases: TGTGCCAGCAGCTTCGCCGGGACAGGGGTTGAAGATACGCAGTATTTT. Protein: CASSFAGTGVEDTQYF.